This TCR beta chain stems from a study of kidney transplant recipient with SARS-CoV-2 infection. TCRdb redid the calling of the reads with MiXCR, one entry per CDR3 protein. The data show roughly 250,000 distinct CDR3 sequences, less than 35% seen once. The CDR3 is 17 amino acids. The sequencing here drew on a blood sample, taken at baseline and between days 110 and 120 from a kidney transplant recipient. This sequence was found in a young adult male patient who had COVID-19 and was a kidney transplant recipient. Some of these T cells may belong to the graft donor. The chain joins TRBV8-2 to TRBJ2-6; TRBD1 is the table's D call and was not checked against the DNA. TRBV8-2 is described as a pseudogene. In nucleotides, the CDR3 is TGTGGCAGCCATAACAGGATAACACAAAGTCGGGCCAACGTCCTGACTTTC. It encodes CGSHNRITQSRANVLTF.